This TCR beta chain was sequenced for a study of OX40 agonist ivuxolimab in advanced cancers. Sequenced by immunoSEQ multiplex PCR; TCRdb stores in-frame clones only, minus some. The sample consists of some 45,000 clones, approximately 80% of them appearing once. CDR1 is SGHTA, CDR2 FQGNSA, per germline. CDR3 length equals 16 residues. The ends lost 0 bases at V and 4 bases at J; junction bases unmatched: 5. The V and J genes are TRBV7-2 and TRBJ2-3; 9 positions agree with TRBD2. Sequenced material: CD4+ or CD8+ T cells sorted from blood, taken in a trial of the OX40 agonist ivuxolimab. The origin of this receptor is an adult with an advanced solid tumor such as melanoma, head and neck, liver or kidney cancer. The CDR3 DNA is TGTGCCAGCAGCTTAGCTTTGCGCGGGGGGGCAGATACGCAGTATTTT. Protein: CASSLALRGGADTQYF.